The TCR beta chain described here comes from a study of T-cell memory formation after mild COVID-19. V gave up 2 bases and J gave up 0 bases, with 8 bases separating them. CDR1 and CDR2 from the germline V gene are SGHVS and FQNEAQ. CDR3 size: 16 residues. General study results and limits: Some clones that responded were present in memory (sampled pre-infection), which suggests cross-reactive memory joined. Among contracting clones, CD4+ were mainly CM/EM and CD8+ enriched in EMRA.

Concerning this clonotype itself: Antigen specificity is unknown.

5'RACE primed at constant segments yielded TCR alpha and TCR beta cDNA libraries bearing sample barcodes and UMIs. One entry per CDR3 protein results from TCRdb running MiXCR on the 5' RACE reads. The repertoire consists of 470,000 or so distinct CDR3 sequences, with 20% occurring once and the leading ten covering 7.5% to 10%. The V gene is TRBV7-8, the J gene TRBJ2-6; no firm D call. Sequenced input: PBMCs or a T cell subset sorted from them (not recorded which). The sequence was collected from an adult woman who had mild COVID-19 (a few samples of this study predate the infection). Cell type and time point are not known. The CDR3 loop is CASSLNSLSGANVLTF. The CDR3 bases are TGTGCCAGCAGCTTAAACTCACTCTCTGGGGCCAACGTCCTGACTTTC.